This TCR beta chain was sequenced for a study of blood T cell repertoires in COVID-19. Study context: Researchers got acute and convalescent COVID-19 samples from the United States, Italy and Spain. The analysed material was cDNA or gDNA that came from T cells, B-cell-depleted T cells, or PBMCs.

Only in-frame clones appear in the TCRdb table, and some are missing; sequencing was by immunoSEQ multiplex PCR. This table holds 150,000 or so clones, approximately 90% found once. This clone was counted a few times. The specimen was peripheral blood. This clonotype was obtained from a man in his fifties or sixties with active or convalescent COVID-19.

The CDR3 region is CASSPGLAFNEQFF. The CDR3 DNA is TGTGCCAGCAGCCCGGGACTAGCATTTAATGAGCAGTTCTTC. The chain recombines TRBV11-2 with TRBJ2-1, with TRBD2 matching 9 bases. The CDR3 covers 14 residues. Looked up from germline, CDR1 is SGHAT and CDR2 is FQNNGV. V shed 5 bases and J 7 bases; nucleotides not matched to a gene: 6.